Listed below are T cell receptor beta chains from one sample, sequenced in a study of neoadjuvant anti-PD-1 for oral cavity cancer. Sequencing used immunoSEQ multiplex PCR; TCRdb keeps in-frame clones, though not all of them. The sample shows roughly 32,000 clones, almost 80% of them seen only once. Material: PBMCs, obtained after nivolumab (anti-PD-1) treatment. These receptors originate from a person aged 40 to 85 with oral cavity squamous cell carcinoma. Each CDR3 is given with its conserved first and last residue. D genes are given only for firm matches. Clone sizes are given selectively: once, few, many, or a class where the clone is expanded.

cdr3_nt: TGTGCCAGCAGCACGACAGGGATTGATAATTCACCCCTCCACTTT
cdr3_aa: CASSTTGIDNSPLHF
d_call: TRBD1
v_call: TRBV7-2
j_call: TRBJ1-6
clone_size: .

cdr3_nt: TGCGCCAGCAGCTTGGCCGGGACCCACGAGCAGTACTTC
cdr3_aa: CASSLAGTHEQYF
d_call: .
v_call: TRBV5-1
j_call: TRBJ2-7
clone_size: .

cdr3_nt: TGTGCCAGTACGGCGGGACAAGAGACCCAGTACTTC
cdr3_aa: CASTAGQETQYF
d_call: .
v_call: TRBV19
j_call: TRBJ2-5
clone_size: .

cdr3_nt: TGTGCCAGTAGTATATATAGTGATAGCAATCAGCCCCAGCATTTT
cdr3_aa: CASSIYSDSNQPQHF
d_call: .
v_call: TRBV19
j_call: TRBJ1-5
clone_size: .

cdr3_nt: TGTGCCAGCAGCTTTAGTGGACTAGCGGGGGCTGGGGAGACCCAGTACTTC
cdr3_aa: CASSFSGLAGAGETQYF
d_call: TRBD2
v_call: TRBV7-2
j_call: TRBJ2-5
clone_size: .

cdr3_nt: TGCAGTGCTGGGACCCTAGATGCCCAGCATTTT
cdr3_aa: CSAGTLDAQHF
d_call: .
v_call: TRBV20-1
j_call: TRBJ1-5
clone_size: .

cdr3_nt: TGTGCCAGCAGTGACTCGGACAACAATGAGCAGTTCTTC
cdr3_aa: CASSDSDNNEQFF
d_call: .
v_call: TRBV6-4
j_call: TRBJ2-1
clone_size: medium-sized

cdr3_nt: TGTGCCAGCAGTGTAAAGCGGGGGGGACGTAATACGCAGTATTTT
cdr3_aa: CASSVKRGGRNTQYF
d_call: TRBD2
v_call: TRBV27
j_call: TRBJ2-3
clone_size: .

cdr3_nt: TGTGCCAGCAGTGTGGGGCGGCAGGTCACAGATACGCAGTATTTT
cdr3_aa: CASSVGRQVTDTQYF
d_call: .
v_call: TRBV2
j_call: TRBJ2-3
clone_size: .

cdr3_nt: TGTGCCACCAGCAGAGATCTTGGGTCACAGAAAACCTCCTACGAGCAGTACTTC
cdr3_aa: CATSRDLGSQKTSYEQYF
d_call: .
v_call: TRBV15
j_call: TRBJ2-7
clone_size: .

cdr3_nt: TGTGCCACTACACTTCAGGGTTGGGGCACTGAAGCTTTCTTT
cdr3_aa: CATTLQGWGTEAFF
d_call: .
v_call: TRBV28
j_call: TRBJ1-1
clone_size: .

cdr3_nt: TGTGCCAGTAGTCCCCTGACAGACTCTTCTGAAGCTTTCTTT
cdr3_aa: CASSPLTDSSEAFF
d_call: .
v_call: TRBV19
j_call: TRBJ1-1
clone_size: .

cdr3_nt: TGCGCCAGCAGCCAAGAAGCCAGTTTATATCAGCCCCAGCATTTT
cdr3_aa: CASSQEASLYQPQHF
d_call: .
v_call: TRBV4-1
j_call: TRBJ1-5
clone_size: few

cdr3_nt: TGTGCCAGCAGCTTAAACAGGGGGAACACCGGGGAGCTGTTTTTT
cdr3_aa: CASSLNRGNTGELFF
d_call: TRBD1
v_call: TRBV11-3
j_call: TRBJ2-2
clone_size: .

cdr3_nt: TGTGCCAGCAGTTTAGGAGGTTCCTCCTACGAGCAGTACTTC
cdr3_aa: CASSLGGSSYEQYF
d_call: .
v_call: TRBV27
j_call: TRBJ2-7
clone_size: .

cdr3_nt: TGCGCCAGCAGCCAAGAGCCCGGACTAGCGGGGGACTACAATGAGCAGTTCTTC
cdr3_aa: CASSQEPGLAGDYNEQFF
d_call: TRBD2
v_call: TRBV4-1
j_call: TRBJ2-1
clone_size: .